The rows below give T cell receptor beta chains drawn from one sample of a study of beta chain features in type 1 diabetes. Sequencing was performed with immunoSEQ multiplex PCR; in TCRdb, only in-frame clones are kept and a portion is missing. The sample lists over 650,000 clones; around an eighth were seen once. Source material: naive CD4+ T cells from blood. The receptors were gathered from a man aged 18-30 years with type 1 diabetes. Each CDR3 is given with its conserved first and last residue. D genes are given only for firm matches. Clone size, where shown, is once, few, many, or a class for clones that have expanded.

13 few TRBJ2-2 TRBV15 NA TGTGCCACCAGCAGTCAGGGTTCCGGGGAGCTGTTTTTT CATSSQGSGELFF
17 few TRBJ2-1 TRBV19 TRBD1 TGTGCCAGTAGTATTAAAGGGGGCCGCGCCACCTACAATGAGCAGTTCTTC CASSIKGGRATYNEQFF
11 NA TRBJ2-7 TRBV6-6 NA TGTGCCAGCAGTCTGCCCCCCGGGCAGTACTTC CASSLPPGQYF
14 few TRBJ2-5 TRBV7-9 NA TGTGCCAGCAGCTTAGTGTCAGTCCAAGAGACCCAGTACTTC CASSLVSVQETQYF
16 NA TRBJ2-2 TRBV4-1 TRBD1 TGCGCCAGCAGCCAGCCGGACAGGTCGAACACCGGGGAGCTGTTTTTT CASSQPDRSNTGELFF
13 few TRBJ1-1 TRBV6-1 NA TGTGCCACCCTTAGGGGCTTGAACACTGAAGCTTTCTTT CATLRGLNTEAFF
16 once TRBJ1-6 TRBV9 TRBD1 TGTGCCAGCAGCGTCTTTCGGACAGGGTCTAGTTCACCCCTCCACTTT CASSVFRTGSSSPLHF
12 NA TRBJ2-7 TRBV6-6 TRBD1 TGTGCCAGCAGGGCACAGGGGTATGAGCAGTACTTC CASRAQGYEQYF
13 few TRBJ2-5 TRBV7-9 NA TGTGCCAGCAGCTTAAGTGGGCGAGAGACCCAGTACTTC CASSLSGRETQYF
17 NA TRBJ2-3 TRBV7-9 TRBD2 TGTGCCAGCAGCCTTGGACTAGCCCTACACTACACAGATACGCAGTATTTT CASSLGLALHYTDTQYF
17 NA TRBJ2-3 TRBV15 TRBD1 TGTGCCACCAGCAGAGTCCGCCGGACAGGTTCGACAGATACGCAGTATTTT CATSRVRRTGSTDTQYF
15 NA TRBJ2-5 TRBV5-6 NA TGTGCCAGCAGCTTGGTGGACAGCCATCAAGAGACCCAGTACTTC CASSLVDSHQETQYF